This T cell receptor (beta chain) was sequenced for a study of T cells in Graves' hyperthyroidism and ophthalmopathy. Study-wide results and caveats: Most expanded thyroid clonotypes above 0.001 recurred in blood. A model built on 13 V-J features separated ophthalmopathy from stable hyperthyroidism.

In this sample, this clonotype turned up a few times. Its antigen is unidentified. TCR beta CDR3 regions were amplified from RNA. The primer set for the first-round RT-PCR of the TCR CDR3 was HTBI. TCRdb called the multiplex PCR reads again in MiXCR, with one record for every CDR3 protein. The table lists about 840,000 distinct CDR3 sequences, over 35% of them singletons, with around 10% in the top ten. Each diagnosis drew on symptoms, thyroxine, TRAb, thyroid ultrasound and orbital computed tomography findings. Between the trimmed V and J ends, which lost 2 bases and 2 bases, there was a span of 3 bases. Germline-derived CDR1 and CDR2 are MNHEY and SVGAGI. The CDR3 is 12 residues long.

Sequenced material: blood. J is TRBJ2-5 and V is TRBV6-5; D unresolved. This sequence was found in a man between 18 and 35 years old with Graves' hyperthyroidism. The CDR3 nucleotides are TGTGCCAGCAGTTACAGGCAAGAGACCCAGTACTTC. Protein product: CASSYRQETQYF.